This T cell receptor (beta chain) is drawn from a study of blood T cell repertoires in COVID-19. About the study: The samples span acute and convalescent COVID-19 from the United States, Italy and Spain. T cells, B-cell-depleted T cells, or PBMCs supplied cDNA or gDNA.

In the original processing: Estimation of nucleated cell counts relied on the amplification of reference gene primers. Sequencing was performed with immunoSEQ multiplex PCR; in TCRdb, only in-frame clones are kept and a portion is missing. V and J calls and clone size are as listed in that table; D and trimming were resolved from the DNA. The repertoire includes around 310,000 clones, around 90% of them detected once, and more than 6% sits in the top ten. V lost 3 bases and J 4 bases, leaving 17 bases between the germline ends. There are 16 residues in the CDR3. The germline CDR1 and CDR2 sequences are SNHLY and FYNNEI. The Seattle patients joined while their infection was active and were tracked longitudinally afterward.

This chain joins TRBV2 and TRBJ2-3; TRBD2 is a possible D gene (5 bases). Sequenced material: peripheral blood. The receptor was isolated from a woman between 25 and 40 years old with COVID-19, enrolled during active disease. The CDR3, as DNA: TGTGCCAGCAGTGACTGGCTAGCTTTGTCCTCAGATACGCAGTATTTT. The encoded protein is CASSDWLALSSDTQYF.